The entry below describes one TCR beta chain. This CDR3 is built from 15 residues. The germline V gene has CDR1 SGHRS and CDR2 YFSETQ. Trimming took 0 bases from V and 6 from J; bases not matched to a gene: 4. Authors' data handling: Reference gene primer amplification yielded estimated nucleated cell counts. Generated by immunoSEQ multiplex PCR, the TCRdb table keeps only in-frame clones and is missing some. V, J and clone size are those of that table, while D and trimming were read from the DNA. This sample has approximately 340,000 clones; about 91% occur once, and the top ten carry around 9.9%. Seattle's enrolled individuals joined amid active infection and were then monitored longitudinally. The data were obtained in a study of blood T cell repertoires in COVID-19.

The V and J genes are TRBV5-1 and TRBJ2-1; 9 bases match TRBD2. Source material: peripheral blood. This TCR derives from a man under 40 with COVID-19, enrolled during active disease. CDR3: CASSLEAGGPNEQFF. CDR3 nucleotide sequence: TGCGCCAGCAGCTTGGAAGCGGGGGGCCCCAATGAGCAGTTCTTC.